This T cell receptor (beta chain) was observed in a study of T cell responses to AZD1222 COVID-19 vaccine. Study results and limitations: Regions 160-218 and 743-854 dominated among vaccine-associated CD4 TCRs spanning spike. Receipt of two AZD1222 doses was followed by a rise in Spike-specific TCR breadth and depth. Only 6 or 7 people who got AZD1222 tested seropositive at baseline. Most donors were white British, females outnumbered males, and clonal diversity was possibly underestimated.

Some clones are missing from TCRdb's copy, which holds only in-frame ones; the method was immunoSEQ multiplex PCR. The sample consists of 130,000 or so clones, 65% to 90% of them appearing once. As concerns this clone: The target antigen is unknown.

The TCR was taken from an adult who received the AZD1222 COVID-19 vaccine. The sample was peripheral blood, taken 28 days after the second AZD1222 dose.

CDR3 nucleotides: TGTGCCAGCAGCGTAGGTGCGCCCGGGGGCGGTTATTCACCCCTCCACTTT. The encoded protein is CASSVGAPGGGYSPLHF. The J gene is TRBJ1-6, the V gene TRBV9; possibly TRBD1 for D (6 bases). The CDR3 has 17 amino acids. V was shortened by 0 bases and J by 8 bases, with 18 bases between the two germline ends. Germline V lookup: CDR1 SGDLS, CDR2 YYNGEE.